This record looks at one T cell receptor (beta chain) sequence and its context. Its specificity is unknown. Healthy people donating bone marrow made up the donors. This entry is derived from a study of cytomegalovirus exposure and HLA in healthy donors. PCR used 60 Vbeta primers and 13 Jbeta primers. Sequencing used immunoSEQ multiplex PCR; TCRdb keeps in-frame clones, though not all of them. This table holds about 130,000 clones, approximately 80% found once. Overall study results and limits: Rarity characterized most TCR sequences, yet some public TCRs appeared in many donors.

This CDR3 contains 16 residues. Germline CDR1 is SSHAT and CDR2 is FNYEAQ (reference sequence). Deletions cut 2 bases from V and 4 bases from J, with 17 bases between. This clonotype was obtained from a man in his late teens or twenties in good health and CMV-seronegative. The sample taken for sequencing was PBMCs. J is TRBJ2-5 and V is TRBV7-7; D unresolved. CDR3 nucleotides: TGTGCCAGCAGCTTATCGGTAATGGAGACGGGAGAGACCCAGTACTTC. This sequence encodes CASSLSVMETGETQYF. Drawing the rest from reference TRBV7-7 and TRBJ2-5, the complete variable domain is GAGVSQSPRYKVTKRGQDVTLRCDPISSHATLYWYQQALGQGPEFLTYFNYEAQPDKSGLPSDRFSAERPEGSISTLTIQRTEQRDSAMYRCASSLSVMETGETQYFGPGTRLLVL.